Listed below are T cell receptor beta chains from one sample, sequenced in a study of T cells in Graves' hyperthyroidism and ophthalmopathy. TCRdb fed the multiplex PCR reads into MiXCR, producing one record per CDR3 protein. The sample records approximately 690,000 distinct CDR3 sequences, less than 25% being singletons. Sample: blood. These TCRs come from a young man with Graves' ophthalmopathy. The CDR3 runs from the conserved cysteine through the conserved F or W. D genes are given only for firm matches. Some rows have no size entry. The others give once, few or many, or a class for an expanded clone.

TRBJ2-7 | few | TRBV6-5 | TRBD2 | TGTGCCAGCAGTTACGCCACCGGGACTAGCGCTCCCGAGCAGTACTTC | CASSYATGTSAPEQYF
TRBJ2-1 | many | TRBV18 | - | TGTGCCAGCTCACCACCCGGCCCCAGCGGGTACAATGAGCAGTTCTTC | CASSPPGPSGYNEQFF
TRBJ2-1 | few | TRBV10-3 | TRBD2 | TGTGCCATCAGCCAAAGGACTAGCGGGAGGAGTGAGCAGTTCTTC | CAISQRTSGRSEQFF
TRBJ2-1 | many | TRBV7-9 | TRBD2 | TGTGCCAGCAGCCTTCTACGTGGTGGCGGGAGGGTGTACAATGAGCAGTTCTTC | CASSLLRGGGRVYNEQFF
TRBJ1-5 | - | TRBV6-1 | - | TGTGCCAGCAGCGACAACACTGGCAATCAGCCCCAGCATTTT | CASSDNTGNQPQHF
TRBJ2-5 | few | TRBV20-1 | TRBD2 | TGCAGTGCTAGAGATCTTAGGACTAGCGGGAGTGTGGAGACCCAGTACTTC | CSARDLRTSGSVETQYF
TRBJ1-1 | - | TRBV5-1 | - | TGCGCCAGCAGCGAAAGGACTGTTCGCACTGAAGCTTTCTTT | CASSERTVRTEAFF
TRBJ2-7 | many | TRBV11-2 | - | TGTGCCAGCAGCTTGACAGACGGATCCTACGAGCAGTACTTC | CASSLTDGSYEQYF
TRBJ2-3 | - | TRBV19 | TRBD2 | TGTGCCAGTAGTCGGTCACTAGCGGGAGCCACAGATACGCAGTATTTT | CASSRSLAGATDTQYF
TRBJ2-1 | - | TRBV20-1 | TRBD2 | TGCAGTGCGCCGCTCGTGCGGGAGGTCCTCAATGAGCAGTTCTTC | CSAPLVREVLNEQFF
TRBJ2-3 | - | TRBV24-1 | TRBD1 | TGTGCCACCAGTGATTTGCAAATCGGGGACAGGGGAGATACGCAGTATTTT | CATSDLQIGDRGDTQYF
TRBJ2-2 | few | TRBV12-3/TRBV12-4 | - | TGTGCCAGCAGTTTAGACTTGGACACCGGGGAGCTGTTTTTT | CASSLDLDTGELFF
TRBJ1-3 | few | TRBV7-9 | - | TGTGCCAGCAGCCCTTTCTCCTCTGGAAACACCATATATTTT | CASSPFSSGNTIYF
TRBJ2-7 | few | TRBV7-9 | TRBD2 | TGTGCCAGCAGCTTAGCGATCGGGACTAGCGGTTACGAGCAGTACTTC | CASSLAIGTSGYEQYF
TRBJ1-2 | few | TRBV5-1 | TRBD1 | TGCGCCAGCAGCCTATTACCCCCCCCGGGACAGGGAAATAACTATGGCTACACCTTC | CASSLLPPPGQGNNYGYTF
TRBJ1-1 | - | TRBV4-2 | TRBD1 | TGTGCCAGCAGCCCGGGACAGGGATCCACTGAAGCTTTCTTT | CASSPGQGSTEAFF
TRBJ1-2 | few | TRBV29-1 | - | TGCAGCGTTGAAGGGGACGGAGGCGTCTATGGCTACACCTTC | CSVEGDGGVYGYTF
TRBJ2-1 | few | TRBV7-2 | TRBD2 | TGTGCCAGCAGCACCTGGACTAGCGGGTCAAGCTCCTACAATGAGCAGTTCTTC | CASSTWTSGSSSYNEQFF
TRBJ1-4 | - | TRBV29-1 | - | TGCAGCGTTGGAATCGGGGATGGTGAAAAACTGTTTTTT | CSVGIGDGEKLFF
TRBJ2-3 | few | TRBV12-3/TRBV12-4 | TRBD2 | TGTGCCAGCAGTTTCCGACTAGCGGGCGGAGATACGCAGTATTTT | CASSFRLAGGDTQYF
TRBJ2-6 | - | TRBV29-1 | - | TGCAGCGTTGCGGTCTCCCTCTCTGGGGCCAACGTCCTGACTTTC | CSVAVSLSGANVLTF
TRBJ2-5 | - | TRBV11-3 | TRBD2 | TGTGCCAGCAGCCGGGGACTAGCGACCCAAGAGACCCAGTACTTC | CASSRGLATQETQYF
TRBJ2-7 | - | TRBV12-3/TRBV12-4 | - | TGTGCCAGCAGTTTCGAAAGGGTCGAGCAGTACTTC | CASSFERVEQYF
TRBJ1-1 | - | TRBV10-3 | - | TGTGCCATCAAGGGCGGAGGGACTGAAGCTTTCTTT | CAIKGGGTEAFF
TRBJ2-2 | - | TRBV19 | - | TGTGCAGTCGGGTACACCGGGGAGCTGTTTTTT | CAVGYTGELFF
TRBJ1-1 | many | TRBV6-1 | - | TGTGCCAGCAGCTGGGGTTTGAACACTGAAGCTTTCTTT | CASSWGLNTEAFF
TRBJ2-2 | - | TRBV11-3 | - | TGTGCCAGCAGTGCGTCCCGGACGGGGGAGCTGTTTTTT | CASSASRTGELFF
TRBJ2-1 | - | TRBV6-2/TRBV6-3 | TRBD2 | TGTGCCAGCAGTGCCGGACTAGCGACCTACAATGAGCAGTTCTTC | CASSAGLATYNEQFF
TRBJ2-7 | few | TRBV10-3 | - | TGTGCCATCAGTGAGTCTTACAGGGCGAGCTCCTACGAGCAGTACTTC | CAISESYRASSYEQYF
TRBJ2-3 | many | TRBV5-1 | - | TGCGCCAGCAGCCGAGGAGGGGGGAGGAGCGATACGCAGTATTTT | CASSRGGGRSDTQYF
TRBJ2-3 | many | TRBV28 | TRBD2 | TGTGCCAGCAGTCTCGAAAGCGGGAGTACCGTCACAGATACGCAGTATTTT | CASSLESGSTVTDTQYF
TRBJ1-2 | few | TRBV19 | - | TGTGCCAGTAGTTATGGGGCAGCGACAACGATTTCTGGCTACACCTTC | CASSYGAATTISGYTF
TRBJ1-4 | once | TRBV29-1 | - | TGCAGCGTTGACTCCCCAGGGAATGAAAAACTGTTTTTT | CSVDSPGNEKLFF
TRBJ2-1 | - | TRBV20-1 | TRBD2 | TGCAGTGCTAGAGATATAGCGGGAGTATACAATGAGCAGTTCTTC | CSARDIAGVYNEQFF
TRBJ2-2 | - | TRBV9 | TRBD1 | TGTGCCAGCAGCGCACCTAACAGGGGGCTAGCCGGGGAGCTGTTTTTT | CASSAPNRGLAGELFF
TRBJ2-1 | few | TRBV3-1 | TRBD2 | TGTGCCAGCAGCCAAGATTTTAGCGGGAGTAATGAGCAGTTCTTC | CASSQDFSGSNEQFF
TRBJ2-5 | - | TRBV2 | - | TGTGCCAGCAGTGAAGATTCGGGTAGGCAGACCCAGTACTTC | CASSEDSGRQTQYF
TRBJ2-3 | - | TRBV7-6 | - | TGTGCCAGCAGCTTATCTGTTCTAGCAACGGGGGGCACAGATACGCAGTATTTT | CASSLSVLATGGTDTQYF
TRBJ1-1 | many | TRBV30 | - | TGTGCCTGGAGTCGTGTCGACAGAAGTTACCCCACTGAAGCTTTCTTT | CAWSRVDRSYPTEAFF
TRBJ1-2 | - | TRBV7-2 | - | TGTGCCAGCAGCTTTGACAGCAGAGTTGGCTACACCTTC | CASSFDSRVGYTF
TRBJ1-5 | few | TRBV4-2 | TRBD1 | TGTGCCAGCAGCCAAACGCAGGGGGAGAATCAGCCCCAGCATTTT | CASSQTQGENQPQHF
TRBJ1-5 | few | TRBV4-1 | - | TGCGCCAGCAGCCAAGATGGTCGGGGGGACAATCAGCCCCAGCATTTT | CASSQDGRGDNQPQHF
TRBJ2-2 | few | TRBV10-2 | - | TGCGCCAGCAGAATAGGGGGTTTCGGGGAGCTGTTTTTT | CASRIGGFGELFF
TRBJ1-2 | many | TRBV30 | - | TGTGCCTGGAGTGCAAACAGGGATCGGGGCTACACCTTC | CAWSANRDRGYTF
TRBJ1-2 | few | TRBV27 | TRBD1 | TGTGCCAGCAGTCCCGGGACAGGGGACCTCTATGGCTACACCTTC | CASSPGTGDLYGYTF
TRBJ1-3 | few | TRBV6-1 | - | TGTGCCAGCAGTTTTCTTTCTGGAAACACCATATATTTT | CASSFLSGNTIYF
TRBJ2-5 | - | TRBV15 | - | TGTGCCGCCAGCAGAGATTTGGGGGGAGAGACCCAGTACTTC | CAASRDLGGETQYF
TRBJ2-7 | many | TRBV7-2 | - | TGTGCCAGCAGCCTAGCTGGAGACAGGTCCGAGCAGTACTTC | CASSLAGDRSEQYF
TRBJ2-1 | - | TRBV12-3/TRBV12-4 | TRBD2 | TGTGCCAGCAACCAAGCGGGAGGGCAGTTCTTC | CASNQAGGQFF
TRBJ1-1 | - | TRBV29-1 | - | TGCAGCGTCACGGGACACCTGAACACTGAAGCTTTCTTT | CSVTGHLNTEAFF
TRBJ1-5 | many | TRBV30 | - | TGTGCCTGGCGCCACCCCGGGACACAGGGTCAGCCCCAGCATTTT | CAWRHPGTQGQPQHF
TRBJ2-1 | once | TRBV30 | TRBD2 | TGTGCCTGGAGTGTACCTAGCGGGAGTTACAATGAGCAGTTCTTC | CAWSVPSGSYNEQFF
TRBJ2-3 | - | TRBV15 | - | TGTGCCACCGGCGGACTCAACACAGATACGCAGTATTTT | CATGGLNTDTQYF
TRBJ2-7 | - | TRBV5-1 | TRBD2 | TGCGCCAGCAGGACCTCTTCCTCTAGCGGGAGGGCCGATCACGAGCAGTACTTC | CASRTSSSSGRADHEQYF
TRBJ2-1 | many | TRBV11-1 | TRBD2 | TGTGCCAGCAGCTTCCCGGGACTAGCGGGAGAATTTGAGCAGTTCTTC | CASSFPGLAGEFEQFF
TRBJ1-5 | few | TRBV19 | - | TGTGCCAGTAGTACCAAAGGGGGAGGCAATCAGCCCCAGCATTTT | CASSTKGGGNQPQHF
TRBJ1-5 | few | TRBV6-4 | - | TGTGCCAGCAGAGCAGGGGCAGCGAACGATTATCAGCCCCAGCATTTT | CASRAGAANDYQPQHF